The sequence of this TCR beta chain was determined in a study of blood T cell repertoires in COVID-19. On the study more broadly: Samples representing acute and convalescent COVID-19 were sourced from the United States, Italy and Spain. Sources were T cells, B-cell-depleted T cells, or PBMCs; the material itself was cDNA or gDNA.

Per the study methods: The authors estimated nucleated cell counts from reference gene primer amplification. Here immunoSEQ multiplex PCR was the method, and the copy in TCRdb shows in-frame clones only, minus some. V and J calls plus clone size are reproduced from that table; the DNA served to infer D and trimming. The sample shows roughly 90,000 clones, around 86% of them seen only once. The count of this clone is one. V was trimmed by 5 bases and J by 6 bases, leaving 11 bases between them. There are 14 residues in the CDR3. Germline CDR1 is SGHTA and CDR2 is FQGNSA. The rearrangement joins TRBV7-2 to TRBJ1-6, with a tentative D call TRBD1 (5 bases). The sample taken for sequencing was peripheral blood. The sequence was collected from a human donor in a cohort sampled during active COVID-19. CDR3 residues: CASSNRQTNSPLHF. In DNA form, the CDR3 reads TGTGCCAGCAGCAACAGACAGACTAATTCACCCCTCCACTTT.